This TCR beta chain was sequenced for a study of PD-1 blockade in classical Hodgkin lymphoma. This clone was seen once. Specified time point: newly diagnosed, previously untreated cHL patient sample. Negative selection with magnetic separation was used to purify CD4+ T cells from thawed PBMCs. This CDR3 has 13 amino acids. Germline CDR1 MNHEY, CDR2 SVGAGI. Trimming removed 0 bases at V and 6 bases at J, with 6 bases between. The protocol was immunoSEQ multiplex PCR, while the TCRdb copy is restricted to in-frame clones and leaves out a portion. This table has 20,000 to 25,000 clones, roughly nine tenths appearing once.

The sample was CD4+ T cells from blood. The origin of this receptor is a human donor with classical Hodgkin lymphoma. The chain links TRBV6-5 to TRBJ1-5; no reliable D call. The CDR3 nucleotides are TGTGCCAGCAGTTACTCACGTAGTCAGCCCCAGCATTTT. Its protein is CASSYSRSQPQHF.